This TCR beta chain is from a study of Graves' ophthalmopathy and Graves' hyperthyroidism. Between the trimmed V and J ends, which lost 0 bases and 5 bases, there was a span of 19 bases. The CDR3 loop spans 17 amino acids. The germline V gene has CDR1 LNHNV and CDR2 YYDKDF (reference sequence). It was on clinical symptoms, serum thyroxine, TRAb, thyroid ultrasound and orbital computed tomography that diagnosis relied. A 10 ml volume of fresh peripheral blood provided the PBMCs. This clonotype was counted ten times or more. Researchers took RNA transcripts and amplified TCR beta CDR3 regions from them. RT-PCR in the first round used HTBI primers; a second-round multiplex PCR followed. TCRdb re-analysed the multiplex PCR reads in MiXCR, keeping a single row per CDR3 protein. The sample has approximately 210,000 distinct CDR3 sequences, approximately 28% seen once.

The sequenced sample consisted of peripheral blood. The V call is TRBV15, the J call TRBJ2-5; D gene ambiguous. This clonotype originated in a man aged 45-65 years with Graves' ophthalmopathy. The CDR3, as DNA: TGTGCCACCAGCAGAGATTTGCGGACGCCGTCTTTTGAGACCCAGTACTTC. Amino acid sequence: CATSRDLRTPSFETQYF.